The next 27 T cell receptor beta chains were all read from a single sample in a study of cytomegalovirus exposure and HLA in healthy donors. Primers included in the PCR were 60 Vbeta and 13 Jbeta primers. TCRdb's copy holds only in-frame clones and misses some; the assay was immunoSEQ multiplex PCR. The sample lists roughly 190,000 clones; around 80% were seen once. Material: PBMCs. Receptor source: a woman aged 25 to 39 in good health and CMV-seropositive.

The genes are TRBV2 and TRBJ2-3; 7 positions match TRBD2. This CDR3 has 15 amino acids. The J segment lost 1 base and the V segment lost 6 bases, leaving 7 bases of the junction unmatched. In germline, CDR1 is SNHLY, CDR2 FYNNEI. CDR3 bases: TGTGCCAGCAGGCGGACTAGTCAAGGCACAGATACGCAGTATTTT. This sequence encodes CASRRTSQGTDTQYF.

The chain couples TRBV29-1 to TRBJ1-1, with 12 bases fitting TRBD1. The CDR3 spans 16 residues. V lost 1 base and J lost 0; bases outside the gene matches: 3. Germline V gives CDR1 SQVTM, CDR2 ANQGSEA. The CDR3, as DNA: TGCAGCGTTGAAGGGGACAGGGGGCGAATGAACACTGAAGCTTTCTTT. It encodes CSVEGDRGRMNTEAFF.

The rearrangement uses TRBV4-3 and TRBJ1-2, with D perhaps matching TRBD1 (5 bases). CDR3 size: 15 residues. V was shortened by 0 bases and J by 8 bases, with 16 bases between the two germline ends. The germline V gene encodes CDR1 LGHNA and CDR2 YSLEER. The CDR3 sequence is CASSQEWAQGSGYTF. As DNA, the CDR3 is TGCGCCAGCAGCCAAGAATGGGCGCAGGGCTCCGGCTACACCTTC.

The rearrangement links TRBV5-4 to TRBJ2-5; TRBD2 agrees at 11 bases. The CDR3 covers 15 residues. The V and J ends lost 0 bases and 5 bases, in that order; junction bases with no gene match: 3. Germline V CDR1 and CDR2: SGHNT, YYREEE (reference sequence). CDR3 protein: CASSLVAGGRETQYF. CDR3 in DNA: TGTGCCAGCAGCTTGGTAGCGGGAGGGCGGGAGACCCAGTACTTC.

The rearrangement links TRBV5-4 to TRBJ2-5, with D maybe TRBD1 (7 bases). The germline V gene has CDR1 SGHNT and CDR2 YYREEE (reference sequence). With 4 bases removed from V and 2 bases from J, the gap between germline ends came to 15 bases. This CDR3 has 15 amino acids. CDR3 in amino acids: CASSAGQRPQETQYF. The DNA for the CDR3 is TGTGCCAGCAGCGCGGGACAGCGCCCTCAAGAGACCCAGTACTTC.

In this sample, this clone turned up once. The chain carries TRBV2 and TRBJ2-7; 10 bases map to TRBD1. The V and J ends lost 3 bases and 2 bases, in that order; junction bases with no gene match: 4. CDR1 is SNHLY, CDR2 FYNNEI, per germline. The CDR3 is 15 amino acids. The CDR3 nucleotides are TGTGCCAGCAGTGAGGGGACAGGGGAGGCCTACGAGCAGTACTTC. Translating gives CASSEGTGEAYEQYF.

CDR3 coding DNA: TGTGCCAGCAGCGTAAGGACAGGGGACGAGACCCAGTACTTC. As protein: CASSVRTGDETQYF. V is TRBV5-4 and J is TRBJ2-5, with TRBD1 matching 9 bases. This CDR3 is 14 amino acids long. The germline gives CDR1 SGHNT, CDR2 YYREEE (reference sequence). V lost 4 bases, J lost 5 bases, and 6 bases stayed unmatched.

This chain links TRBV5-1 with TRBJ2-3; D perhaps matches TRBD2 (6 bases). V was shortened by 4 bases and J by 2 bases, with 11 bases between the two germline ends. The CDR3 is 14 amino acids. Germline lookup yields CDR1 SGHRS and CDR2 YFSETQ. The CDR3 nucleotides are TGCGCCAGCAGCACATTAGCGGACACAGATACGCAGTATTTT. Translation gives CASSTLADTDTQYF.

This chain connects TRBV14 to TRBJ2-3; TRBD1 matches 8 bases. J gave up 5 bases and V 5 bases, and 12 bases lay outside the gene matches. The CDR3 length is 16 residues. Germline V gives CDR1 SGHDN, CDR2 FVKESK. This CDR3 is CASSSKAGGAKDTQYF. The CDR3 DNA is TGTGCCAGCAGCTCGAAGGCAGGGGGCGCGAAAGATACGCAGTATTTT.

The chain recombines TRBV6-1 with TRBJ2-1; 8 positions match TRBD2. The CDR3 has 17 residues. V lost 4 bases to trimming and J lost 0 bases; unmatched junction nucleotides: 8. CDR1 MNHNS and CDR2 SASEGT come from the germline V gene. The CDR3 spells CASSVSSGTFSYNEQFF. In nucleotides, the CDR3 is TGTGCCAGCAGTGTAAGTAGCGGGACGTTCTCCTACAATGAGCAGTTCTTC.

The rearrangement uses TRBV7-8 and TRBJ1-2; 7 positions match TRBD1. From germline, CDR1 is SGHVS and CDR2 FQNEAQ. J gave up 8 bases and V 0 bases, and 9 bases lay outside the gene matches. This CDR3 has 15 amino acids. The chain's CDR3 is CASSLAGTEDGGYTF. In DNA, the CDR3 is TGTGCCAGCAGCTTAGCAGGGACAGAGGATGGCGGCTACACCTTC. The whole variable domain, filled in from reference TRBV7-8 and TRBJ1-2, reads GAGVSQSPRYKVAKRGQDVALRCDPISGHVSLFWYQQALGQGPEFLTYFQNEAQLDKSGLPSDRFFAERPEGSVSTLKIQRTQQEDSAVYLCASSLAGTEDGGYTFGSGTRLTVV.

This chain connects TRBV4-3 to TRBJ2-7; D is unclear. Germline V gene sequence: CDR1 LGHNA, CDR2 YSLEER. Trimming shortened V by 2 bases and J by 4 bases, and 12 bases separated the two germline ends. The CDR3 runs 14 residues. The CDR3 bases are TGCGCCAGCAGCCAAAATACTGGTCCTTACGAGCAGTACTTC. This sequence encodes CASSQNTGPYEQYF.

The chain combines TRBV6-5 with TRBJ1-6; unclear D gene. CDR1 is MNHEY, CDR2 SVGAGI, per germline. The CDR3 spans 16 residues. With 0 bases removed from V and 5 bases from J, the gap between germline ends came to 11 bases. The CDR3 loop reads CASSYSRLGDNSPLHF. In DNA form, the CDR3 reads TGTGCCAGCAGTTACTCGAGGTTGGGAGATAATTCACCCCTCCACTTT.

This sequence joins TRBV29-1 and TRBJ2-5; D might be TRBD2 (6 bases). V lost 4 bases and J 5 bases, leaving 11 bases between the germline ends. The CDR3 extends over 12 amino acids. Germline CDR1 and CDR2: SQVTM and ANQGSEA. CDR3 DNA: TGCAGCGTTGTTGGAGGAGGGGAGACCCAGTACTTC. This sequence encodes CSVVGGGETQYF.

The gene calls are TRBV30 and TRBJ2-2; D perhaps matches TRBD2 (5 bases). The V end was cut by 3 bases, the J end by 0 bases, with 11 bases between. The germline gives CDR1 GTSNPN, CDR2 SVGIG (reference sequence). This CDR3 is 15 amino acids long. The chain's CDR3 is CAWRILGANTGELFF. The CDR3 bases are TGTGCCTGGAGGATTTTGGGAGCGAACACCGGGGAGCTGTTTTTT.

CDR3 coding DNA: TGTGCCACCGCCCGGGGAACCTACGAGCAGTACTTC. It is translated as CATARGTYEQYF. This chain connects TRBV6-5 to TRBJ2-7, with a weak D call TRBD2 (5 bases). V was shortened by 10 bases and J by 2 bases, with 12 bases between the two germline ends. CDR1 is MNHEY, CDR2 SVGAGI, per germline. The CDR3 extends over 12 amino acids.

This clone was observed a handful of times. The chain is built from TRBV10-3 and TRBJ1-1; 9 positions match TRBD1. Looked up from germline, CDR1 is ENHRY and CDR2 is SYGVKD. The V gene end was trimmed by 11 bases and the J gene end by 1 base; junction bases not matched to a gene: 11. The CDR3 has 15 amino acids. CDR3 protein: CASWDREVSNTEAFF. The CDR3 nucleotides are TGTGCCTCCTGGGACAGGGAGGTTTCGAACACTGAAGCTTTCTTT.

The V and J genes are TRBV9 and TRBJ2-1; a weak D match, TRBD1 (6 bases). The CDR3 contains 15 residues. Germline CDR1 SGDLS, CDR2 YYNGEE. The V end lost 2 bases, the J end lost 0 bases, and 9 bases lay between the germline ends. CDR3 residues: CASSVDRSSYNEQFF. The CDR3 DNA is TGTGCCAGCAGCGTCGACAGGAGCTCCTACAATGAGCAGTTCTTC.

This clone was observed once. The V call is TRBV27, the J call TRBJ2-7; a weak D match, TRBD2 (5 bases). This CDR3 spans 14 amino acids. V was cut by 4 bases and J by 3 bases, with 13 bases left in between. Germline lookup yields CDR1 MNHEY and CDR2 SMNVEV (reference sequence). CDR3: CASSSTGNNYEQYF. Written as DNA, the CDR3 is TGTGCCAGCAGTTCTACCGGGAACAACTACGAGCAGTACTTC.

The V gene is TRBV19, the J gene TRBJ1-2; D is ambiguous. The ends were cut back, 3 bases at V and 4 bases at J, with 6 bases in the middle. Germline CDR1 LNHDA, CDR2 SQIVND (reference sequence). This CDR3 has 12 residues. The CDR3 region has the DNA TGTGCCAGTAGTATGCCGGTCTATGGCTACACCTTC. Amino acids: CASSMPVYGYTF.

The chain has TRBV28 and TRBJ1-1; possible D gene TRBD1, 5 bases. The CDR3 spans 14 residues. The ends were cut back, 4 bases at V and 0 bases at J, with 9 bases in the middle. In germline, CDR1 is MDHEN, CDR2 SYDVKM. The CDR3, as DNA: TGTGCCAGCAGTTACCAGGGCATGAACACTGAAGCTTTCTTT. Protein sequence: CASSYQGMNTEAFF.

A few counts support this clone. The chain is built from TRBV10-3 and TRBJ1-5, with a tentative D call TRBD1 (6 bases). Trimming left V 2 bases short and J 2 bases short, with 13 bases between. CDR3 length equals 16 residues. Germline V gene sequence: CDR1 ENHRY, CDR2 SYGVKD. CDR3 sequence reads: CAISELGGMGNQPQHF. In nucleotides, the CDR3 is TGTGCCATCAGTGAGCTAGGGGGTATGGGCAATCAGCCCCAGCATTTT.

This chain links TRBV6-5 with TRBJ2-2; D not certain. Trimming removed 5 bases from V and 8 bases from J, with 9 bases in between. This CDR3 has 12 residues. In germline, CDR1 is MNHEY, CDR2 SVGAGI. CDR3 amino acids: CASSNPKGELFF. The CDR3 DNA follows: TGTGCCAGCAGTAACCCTAAGGGGGAGCTGTTTTTT.

The V call is TRBV27, the J call TRBJ1-1; 7 bases are shared with TRBD1. Trimming removed 6 bases from V and 5 bases from J; junction bases left unmatched: 9. Per the germline V gene, CDR1 is MNHEY and CDR2 is SMNVEV (reference sequence). The CDR3 contains 14 residues. The CDR3 reads CASRLQGEITEAFF. The CDR3 DNA is TGTGCCAGCAGGCTCCAGGGGGAGATAACTGAAGCTTTCTTT.

The rearrangement joins TRBV5-1 to TRBJ2-7; TRBD2 is a possible D gene (5 bases). The CDR3 is 12 amino acids. Per germline, CDR1 SGHRS and CDR2 YFSETQ. Deletions cut 7 bases from V and 4 bases from J, with 12 bases between. The CDR3 spells CASSEWEYEQYF. In nucleotides, the CDR3 is TGCGCCAGCTCAGAGTGGGAGTACGAGCAGTACTTC.

The DNA of the CDR3 is TGTGCCAGCAGCGGCGACAGGGTTCAGCCCCAGCATTTT. As protein: CASSGDRVQPQHF. The chain combines TRBV7-2 with TRBJ1-5; 7 bases fit TRBD1. The CDR3 has 13 residues. The germline CDR1 and CDR2 sequences are SGHTA and FQGNSA. Losses at the gene ends were 5 bases for V and 6 bases for J; bases not matched to a gene: 4.

The chain combines TRBV7-8 with TRBJ1-2; possible D gene TRBD1, 6 bases. The germline V gene encodes CDR1 SGHVS and CDR2 FQNEAQ. The V end was cut by 4 bases, the J end by 4 bases, with 22 bases between. This CDR3 contains 17 residues. The CDR3 nucleotides read TGTGCCAGCAGCTCCGAGCCCCTGGGAAGGGACATCTATGGCTACACCTTC. Its translation: CASSSEPLGRDIYGYTF.